This T cell receptor (beta chain) was identified in a study of patients and donors after allogeneic stem cell transplantation. TCRdb recomputed calls from the RT-PCR reads with MiXCR, one row per CDR3 protein. Among about 88,000 distinct CDR3 sequences listed, roughly 52% were seen once. The sample was blood, either unsorted or a sorted T cell fraction (not recorded which). This receptor was taken from a human donor who was either an allogeneic HSCT recipient or a stem cell or donor lymphocyte infusion donor (not recorded which). It is not recorded whose cells these are; they may come from a transplant donor.

CDR3 DNA sequence: TGTGCCAGCAGTTACCGGATACGGACTAGCGGGGCGGACAATGAGCAGTTCTTC. This gives the protein CASSYRIRTSGADNEQFF. The gene calls are TRBV6-2 or TRBV6-3 and TRBJ2-1; TRBD2 matches 12 bases. The V gene end was trimmed by 2 bases and the J gene end by 5 bases; junction bases not matched to a gene: 10. CDR3 length equals 18 residues. CDR1 and CDR2 from the germline V gene are MNHEY and SVGEGT.